Below, 22 T cell receptor beta chains from the same sample are listed, as sequenced in a study of blood T cells in healthy people across ages. The use of a sample-barcoded 5' primer and a J-beta primer mix characterized a second PCR of about 6 to 12 cycles. TCRdb independently ran MiXCR on the 5' RACE reads; one entry per CDR3 protein. The top ten clones hold 20% to 25% of a sample with nearly 1 million distinct CDR3 sequences, roughly 51% of them seen once. The source material was blood. The receptors derive from a woman aged 55-70 years in good health.

The rearrangement joins TRBV3-1 to TRBJ2-4; 8 bases line up with TRBD1. With 4 bases clipped from V and 2 bases from J, the junction kept 7 bases outside the gene matches. The CDR3 is made up of 16 amino acids. Germline CDR1 LGHDT, CDR2 YNNKEL (reference sequence). CDR3 loop: CASSLGQGSTKNIQYF. CDR3 in DNA: TGTGCCAGCAGCCTTGGACAGGGATCAACCAAAAACATTCAGTACTTC.

V usage is TRBV28 and J usage is TRBJ1-1; D not certain. Germline loops: CDR1 MDHEN, CDR2 SYDVKM. The CDR3 contains 14 residues. Trimming left V 2 bases short and J 0 bases short, with 7 bases between. CDR3 region: CASSLGPMNTEAFF. In DNA, the CDR3 is TGTGCCAGCAGTTTAGGACCCATGAACACTGAAGCTTTCTTT. The variable domain in full, with the rest retrieved from reference TRBV28 and TRBJ1-1, is DVKVTQSSRYLVKRTGEKVFLECVQDMDHENMFWYRQDPGLGLRLIYFSYDVKMKEKGDIPEGYSVSREKKERFSLILESASTNQTSMYLCASSLGPMNTEAFFGQGTRLTVV.

This chain links TRBV29-1 with TRBJ2-5; a possible D gene is TRBD2 (6 bases). CDR1 is SQVTM and CDR2 is ANQGSEA in the germline V gene. The CDR3 covers 15 residues. Trimming left V 6 bases short and J 2 bases short, with 19 bases between. The CDR3 spells CSVDRPGGGQETQYF. DNA for the CDR3: TGCAGCGTCGATCGACCTGGAGGAGGGCAAGAGACCCAGTACTTC.

The J gene is TRBJ1-5, the V gene TRBV28, with D uncertain. Per germline, CDR1 MDHEN and CDR2 SYDVKM. The CDR3 runs to 13 residues. Trimming removed 8 bases from V and 2 bases from J, with 10 bases in between. CDR3 protein: CASFGNRNQPQHF. The CDR3 DNA sequence: TGTGCCAGCTTCGGCAACCGCAATCAGCCCCAGCATTTT.

As regards this clonotype: A much larger clone is a single base away; this may be a read error. The chain links TRBV20-1 to TRBJ2-1; D remains unclear. TRBJ2-7 explains the end of the DNA better; the J call may be wrong. Germline V gene data show CDR1 as DFQATT and CDR2 as SNEGSKA (reference sequence). This CDR3 comprises 13 residues. The CDR3 sequence: CSARVPARNEQYF. CDR3 bases: TGCAGTGCTAGAGTCCCAGCACGCAATGAGCAGTACTTC.

This sequence joins TRBV21-1 and TRBJ2-3; the table names TRBD1, a call not compared with the DNA. TRBV21-1 is noted as a pseudogene. CDR3 length equals 14 residues. The CDR3 nucleotides read TGTGCCAGCAGGACAGGGGAGGGCACAGATACACAGTATTTT. This codes for CASRTGEGTDTQYF.

The genes are TRBV7-2 and TRBJ2-7; D is perhaps TRBD1 (5 bases). Trimming left V 5 bases short and J 2 bases short, with 10 bases between. This CDR3 region has 13 residues. Germline CDR1 reads SGHTA; CDR2 reads FQGNSA. CDR3 nucleotides: TGTGCCAGCAGCCTTTCGACAGCCTACGAGCAGTACTTC. Translating gives CASSLSTAYEQYF.

This sequence joins TRBV15 and TRBJ2-7; 10 nucleotides line up with TRBD1. The CDR3 runs to 15 residues. Germline-derived CDR1 and CDR2 are LNHNV and YYDKDF (reference sequence). Unmatched junction bases numbered 8, after V lost 8 bases and J lost 1 base. The CDR3 nucleotides read TGTGCCACCCATATGACAGGGGGCTCTTCCTACGAGCAGTACTTC. Its protein is CATHMTGGSSYEQYF.

About this clonotype itself: One junction end does not reproduce the germline sequence, and a read error may be involved. The genes are TRBV7-3 and TRBJ2-1; no definite D call. The CDR3 is made up of 16 amino acids. CDR1 SGHTA and CDR2 FQGTGA come from the germline V gene. CDR3 residues: CASSSKPASSCNEQFF. Written as DNA, the CDR3 is TGTGCCAGCAGCTCGAAGCCTGCAAGCTCCTGCAATGAGCAGTTCTTC.

V and J are TRBV10-3 and TRBJ2-3, with a possible D match to TRBD2 (5 bases). Trimming left V 9 bases short and J 5 bases short, with 9 bases between. Germline lookup yields CDR1 ENHRY and CDR2 SYGVKD. This CDR3 is built from 11 residues. CDR3 DNA: TGTGCCATAGGGAGCTTAGATACGCAGTATTTT. It translates to CAIGSLDTQYF.

This clonotype came up a few times. The chain links TRBV12-3 or TRBV12-4 to TRBJ1-6, with TRBD1 identical over 8 bases. J lost 12 bases, V lost 5 bases, and 12 bases had no gene match. CDR3 length: 15 residues. Here the CDR3 DNA reads TGTGCCAGCAGTCCGACAGGGGAGGCGTTTCGACCCCTCCACTTT. Translated: CASSPTGEAFRPLHF.

This clonotype appeared a few times. A single base separates this from a much larger clone, so it may be a read error. The chain carries TRBV11-2 and TRBJ2-5; 7 nucleotides line up with TRBD1. This CDR3 spans 13 amino acids. In germline, CDR1 is SGHAT, CDR2 FQNNGV. With 8 bases clipped from V and 2 bases from J, the junction kept 5 bases outside the gene matches. The CDR3 nucleotides are TGTGCCAGCTGCCGGGACAGACAAGAGACCCAGTACTTC. This sequence encodes CASCRDRQETQYF.

This chain connects TRBV12-3 or TRBV12-4 to TRBJ2-3; unclear D gene. Trimming cost V 7 bases and J 2 bases, with 16 bases left between them. CDR3 size: 15 residues. The CDR3 nucleotides read TGTGCCAGCAACCAACGGTCGGTCAACACAGATACGCAGTATTTT. It encodes CASNQRSVNTDTQYF.

This clonotype has more than one count but fewer than ten. CDR3 sequence (DNA): TGTGCCAGCGGCCTTAGGGGCGGGGAGCAGTACTTC. As protein: CASGLRGGEQYF. The genes are TRBV6-1 and TRBJ2-4; the D gene is possibly TRBD2 (6 bases). CDR3 length equals 12 residues. V shed 8 bases and J shed 13 bases, with 18 bases lying between them. CDR1 is MNHNS, CDR2 SASEGT, per germline.

V is TRBV9 and J is TRBJ2-3; the D is unclear. CDR3 length: 15 amino acids. Germline V CDR1 and CDR2: SGDLS, YYNGEE. Trimming took 4 bases from V and 0 from J, leaving 12 bases between them. CDR3 protein: CASSLRADSTDTQYF. CDR3 DNA sequence: TGTGCCAGCAGCCTCCGTGCCGATAGCACAGATACGCAGTATTTT.

The gene calls are TRBV27 and TRBJ2-1, with D perhaps matching TRBD1 or TRBD2 (5 bases each). The germline CDR1 and CDR2 sequences are MNHEY and SMNVEV (reference sequence). The CDR3 covers 15 residues. Between the trimmed V and J ends, which lost 2 bases and 2 bases, there was a span of 10 bases. CDR3 coding DNA: TGTGCCAGCAGTTTAGGGGGAGCGGCCTACAATGAGCAGTTCTTC. Its translation is CASSLGGAAYNEQFF.

The chain uses TRBV7-6 and TRBJ2-6, with 7 bases that match TRBD1. V dropped 4 bases and J dropped 0; count of bases not matched to a gene: 9. The CDR3 extends over 18 amino acids. The germline V gene encodes CDR1 SGHVS and CDR2 FNYEAQ. The CDR3 protein is CASSSTPTGCSGANVLTF. CDR3 nucleotides: TGTGCCAGCAGCTCTACCCCGACAGGGTGCTCTGGGGCCAACGTCCTGACTTTC.

As to this clonotype: Its ends do not fully match the called genes, so a read error is possible. This chain links TRBV9 with TRBJ2-1; a weak D match, TRBD2 (5 bases). This CDR3 is built from 13 residues. Germline V gives CDR1 SGDLS, CDR2 YYNGEE. The CDR3 DNA follows: TGTGCCAACAGCGTAGGGCTAGCCCATGAGCAGTTCTTC. The encoded protein is CANSVGLAHEQFF. Looking up the rest from reference TRBV9 and TRBJ2-1 gives the full variable domain: DSGVTQTPKHLITATGQRVTLRCSPRSGDLSVYWYQQSLDQGLQFLIQYYNGEERAKGNILERFSAQQFPDLHSELNLSSLELGDSALYFCANSVGLAHEQFFGPGTRLTVL.

V usage is TRBV25-1 and J usage is TRBJ2-3, with TRBD1 matching 9 bases. The CDR3 spans 16 residues. CDR1 is MGHDK, CDR2 SYGVNS, per germline. The junction had 13 bases not matched to a gene; V was cut back by 4 bases and J by 8 bases. The DNA of the CDR3 is TGTGCCAGCAGTGGAACGACCGGGACAGGGTACGGTACGCAGTATTTT. Encoded protein: CASSGTTGTGYGTQYF.

This clonotype was counted a few times. DNA of the CDR3: TGTGCCAGCTCACCGGGTTTGCAATCAGATACGCAGTATTTT. It codes for CASSPGLQSDTQYF. The chain combines TRBV18 with TRBJ2-3; no definite D call. Per the germline V gene, CDR1 is KGHSH and CDR2 is LQKENI. There are 14 residues in the CDR3. V was pared by 3 bases and J by 4 bases, with 11 bases between.

This sequence joins TRBV9 and TRBJ2-7; D not certain. The tail of the sequence fits TRBJ2-4 better, so the J call may be wrong. Per the germline V gene, CDR1 is SGDLS and CDR2 is YYNGEE. The CDR3 consists of 14 residues. This chain's CDR3 is CASSGPPPSDIQYF. The CDR3 bases are TGTGCCAGCAGCGGACCCCCACCATCGGACATTCAGTACTTC.

This clonotype occurred a few times. The chain has TRBV10-3 and TRBJ1-2, with D possibly matching TRBD1 (5 bases). This CDR3 has 19 residues. CDR1 ENHRY and CDR2 SYGVKD come from the germline V gene. V gave up 6 bases and J gave up 1 base, with 27 bases separating them. CDR3 DNA sequence: TGTGCCATCAGAGGGTTGGGATTTGACGGGGGGAAACTTAACTATGGCTACACCTTC. This gives the protein CAIRGLGFDGGKLNYGYTF.